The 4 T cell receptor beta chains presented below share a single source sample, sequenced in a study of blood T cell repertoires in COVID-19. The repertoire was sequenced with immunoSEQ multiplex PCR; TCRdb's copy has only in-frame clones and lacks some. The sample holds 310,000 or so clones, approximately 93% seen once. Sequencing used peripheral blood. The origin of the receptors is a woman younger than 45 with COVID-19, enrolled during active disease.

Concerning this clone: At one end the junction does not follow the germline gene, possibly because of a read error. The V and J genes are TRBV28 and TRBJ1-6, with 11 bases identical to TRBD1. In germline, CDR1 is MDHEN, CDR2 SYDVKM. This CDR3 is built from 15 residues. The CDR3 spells CASSLGQGTGGAPSF. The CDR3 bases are TGTGCCAGCAGTTTAGGGCAGGGGACAGGGGGTGCCCCCTCATTT.

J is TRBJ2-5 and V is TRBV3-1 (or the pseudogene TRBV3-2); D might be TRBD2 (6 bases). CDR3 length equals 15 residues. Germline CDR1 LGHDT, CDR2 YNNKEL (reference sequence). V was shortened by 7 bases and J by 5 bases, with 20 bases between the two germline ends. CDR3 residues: CASTKSPGDGETQYF. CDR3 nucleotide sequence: TGTGCCAGCACCAAAAGTCCGGGGGACGGGGAGACCCAGTACTTC.

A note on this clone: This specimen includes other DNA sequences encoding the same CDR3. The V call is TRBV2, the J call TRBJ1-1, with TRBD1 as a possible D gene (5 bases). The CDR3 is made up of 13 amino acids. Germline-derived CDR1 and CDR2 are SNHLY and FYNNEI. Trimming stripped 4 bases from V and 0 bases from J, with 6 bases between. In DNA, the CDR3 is TGTGCCAGCAGTGTGGACATGAACACTGAAGCTTTCTTT. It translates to CASSVDMNTEAFF.

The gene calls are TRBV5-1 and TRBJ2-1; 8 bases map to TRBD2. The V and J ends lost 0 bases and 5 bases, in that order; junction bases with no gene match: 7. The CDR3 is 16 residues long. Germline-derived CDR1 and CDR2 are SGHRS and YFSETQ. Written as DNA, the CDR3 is TGCGCCAGCAGCTTGGTCCCCGGACTAGCACACAATGAGCAGTTCTTC. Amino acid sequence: CASSLVPGLAHNEQFF. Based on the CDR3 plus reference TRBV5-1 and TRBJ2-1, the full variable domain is KAGVTQTPRYLIKTRGQQVTLSCSPISGHRSVSWYQQTPGQGLQFLFEYFSETQRNKGNFPGRFSGRQFSNSRSEMNVSTLELGDSALYLCASSLVPGLAHNEQFFGPGTRLTVL.